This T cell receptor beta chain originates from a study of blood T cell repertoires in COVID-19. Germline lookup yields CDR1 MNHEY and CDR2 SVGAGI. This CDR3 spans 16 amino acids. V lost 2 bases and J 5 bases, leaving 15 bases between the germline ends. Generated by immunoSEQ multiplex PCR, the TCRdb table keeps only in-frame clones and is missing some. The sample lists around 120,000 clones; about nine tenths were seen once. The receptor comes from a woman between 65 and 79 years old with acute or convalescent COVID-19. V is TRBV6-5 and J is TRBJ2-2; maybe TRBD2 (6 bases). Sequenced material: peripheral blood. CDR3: CASSYSMGGRTGELFF. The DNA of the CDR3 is TGTGCCAGCAGTTACAGTATGGGGGGTAGGACCGGGGAGCTGTTTTTT.